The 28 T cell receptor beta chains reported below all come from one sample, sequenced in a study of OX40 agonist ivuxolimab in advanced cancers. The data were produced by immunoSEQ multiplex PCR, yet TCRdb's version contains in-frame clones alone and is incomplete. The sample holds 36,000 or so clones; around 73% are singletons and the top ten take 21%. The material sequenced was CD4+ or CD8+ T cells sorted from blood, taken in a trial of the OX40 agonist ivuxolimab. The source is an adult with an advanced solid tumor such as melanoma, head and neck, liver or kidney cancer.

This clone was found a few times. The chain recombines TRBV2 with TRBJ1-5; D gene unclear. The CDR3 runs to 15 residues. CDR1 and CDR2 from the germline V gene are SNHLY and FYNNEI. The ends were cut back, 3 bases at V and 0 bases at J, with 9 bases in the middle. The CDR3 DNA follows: TGTGCCAGCAGTGACCGGCCGGGTAGCAATCAGCCCCAGCATTTT. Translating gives CASSDRPGSNQPQHF.

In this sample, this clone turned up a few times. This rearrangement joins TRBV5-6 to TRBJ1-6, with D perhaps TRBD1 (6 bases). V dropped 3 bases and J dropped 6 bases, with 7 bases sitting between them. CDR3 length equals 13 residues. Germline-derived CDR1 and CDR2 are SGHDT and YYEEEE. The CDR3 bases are TGTGCCAGCAGCTCGGACAGTAATTCACCCCTCCACTTT. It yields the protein CASSSDSNSPLHF.

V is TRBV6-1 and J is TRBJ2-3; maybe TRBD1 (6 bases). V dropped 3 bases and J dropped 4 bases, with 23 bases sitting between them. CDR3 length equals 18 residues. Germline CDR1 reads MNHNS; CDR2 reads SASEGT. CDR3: CASSDYPPGHLISDTQYF. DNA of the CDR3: TGTGCCAGCAGTGACTACCCCCCGGGACATCTTATTTCAGATACGCAGTATTTT.

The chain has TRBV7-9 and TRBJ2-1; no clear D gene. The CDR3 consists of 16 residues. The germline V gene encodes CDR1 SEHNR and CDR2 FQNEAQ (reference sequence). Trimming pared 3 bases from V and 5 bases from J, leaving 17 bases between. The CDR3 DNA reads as TGTGCCAGCAGCTTCTCCCACCCCCGAGGCAACAATGAGCAGTTCTTC. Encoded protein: CASSFSHPRGNNEQFF.

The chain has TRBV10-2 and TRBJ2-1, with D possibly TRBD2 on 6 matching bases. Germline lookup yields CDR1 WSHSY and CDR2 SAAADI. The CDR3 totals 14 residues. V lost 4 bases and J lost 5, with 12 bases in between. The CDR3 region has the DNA TGCGCCAGCAGTGTGGGGACTTCCCACAATGAGCAGTTCTTC. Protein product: CASSVGTSHNEQFF.

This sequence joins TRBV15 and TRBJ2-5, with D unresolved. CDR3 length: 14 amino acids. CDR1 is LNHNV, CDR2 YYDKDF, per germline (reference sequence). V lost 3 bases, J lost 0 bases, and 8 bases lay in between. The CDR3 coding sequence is TGTGCCACCAGCAGGACTGCCTACCAAGAGACCCAGTACTTC. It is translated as CATSRTAYQETQYF.

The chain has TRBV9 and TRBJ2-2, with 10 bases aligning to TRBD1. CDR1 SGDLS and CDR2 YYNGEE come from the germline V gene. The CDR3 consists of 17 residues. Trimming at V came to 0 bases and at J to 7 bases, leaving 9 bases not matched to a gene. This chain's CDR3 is CASSVAGGQGLGGELFF. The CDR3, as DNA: TGTGCCAGCAGCGTAGCTGGGGGACAGGGGCTTGGCGGGGAGCTGTTTTTT. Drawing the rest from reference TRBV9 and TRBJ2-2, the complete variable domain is DSGVTQTPKHLITATGQRVTLRCSPRSGDLSVYWYQQSLDQGLQFLIQYYNGEERAKGNILERFSAQQFPDLHSELNLSSLELGDSALYFCASSVAGGQGLGGELFFGEGSRLTVL.

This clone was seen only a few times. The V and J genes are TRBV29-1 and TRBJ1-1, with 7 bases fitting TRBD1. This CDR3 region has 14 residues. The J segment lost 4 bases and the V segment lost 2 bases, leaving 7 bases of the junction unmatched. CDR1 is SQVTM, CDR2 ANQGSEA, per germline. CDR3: CSVEYRGQGTEAFF. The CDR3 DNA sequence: TGCAGCGTTGAATACAGGGGTCAAGGCACTGAAGCTTTCTTT. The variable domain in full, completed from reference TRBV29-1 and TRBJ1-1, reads SAVISQKPSRDICQRGTSLTIQCQVDSQVTMMFWYRQQPGQSLTLIATANQGSEATYESGFVIDKFPISRPNLTFSTLTVSNMSPEDSSIYLCSVEYRGQGTEAFFGQGTRLTVV.

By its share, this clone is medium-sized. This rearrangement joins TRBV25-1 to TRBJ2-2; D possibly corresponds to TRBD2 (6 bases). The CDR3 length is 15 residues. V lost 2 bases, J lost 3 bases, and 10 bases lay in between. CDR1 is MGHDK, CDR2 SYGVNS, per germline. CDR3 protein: CASSEGGVDTGELFF. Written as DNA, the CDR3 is TGTGCCAGCAGTGAAGGAGGGGTTGACACCGGGGAGCTGTTTTTT.

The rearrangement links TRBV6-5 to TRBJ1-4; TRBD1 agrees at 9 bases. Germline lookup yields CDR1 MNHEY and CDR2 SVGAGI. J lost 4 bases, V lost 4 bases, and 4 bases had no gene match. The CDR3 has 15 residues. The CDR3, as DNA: TGTGCCAGCAGTTTTACAGGGGGCATTAATGAAAAACTGTTTTTT. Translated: CASSFTGGINEKLFF.

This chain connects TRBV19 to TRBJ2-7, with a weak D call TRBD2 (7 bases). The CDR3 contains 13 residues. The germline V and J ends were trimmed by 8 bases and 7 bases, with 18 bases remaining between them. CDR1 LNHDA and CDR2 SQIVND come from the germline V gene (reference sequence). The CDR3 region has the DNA TGTGCCAGTGCCGTCGGGGGGCTAGGTGAGCAGTACTTC. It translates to CASAVGGLGEQYF.

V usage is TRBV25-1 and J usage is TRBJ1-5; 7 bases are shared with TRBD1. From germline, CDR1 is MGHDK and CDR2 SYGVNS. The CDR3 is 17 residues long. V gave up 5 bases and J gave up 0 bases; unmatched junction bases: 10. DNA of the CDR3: TGTGCCAGCAGTACTCCCTCCGGGACAGCTAGCAATCAGCCCCAGCATTTT. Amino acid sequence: CASSTPSGTASNQPQHF. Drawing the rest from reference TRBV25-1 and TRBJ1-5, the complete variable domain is EADIYQTPRYLVIGTGKKITLECSQTMGHDKMYWYQQDPGMELHLIHYSYGVNSTEKGDLSSESTVSRIRTEHFPLTLESARPSHTSQYLCASSTPSGTASNQPQHFGDGTRLSIL.

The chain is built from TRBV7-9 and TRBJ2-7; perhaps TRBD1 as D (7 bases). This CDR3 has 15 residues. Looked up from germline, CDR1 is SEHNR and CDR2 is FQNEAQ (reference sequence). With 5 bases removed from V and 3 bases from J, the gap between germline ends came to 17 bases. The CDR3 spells CASSPWGQRVYEQYF. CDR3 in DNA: TGTGCCAGCAGCCCTTGGGGACAGCGGGTCTACGAGCAGTACTTC.

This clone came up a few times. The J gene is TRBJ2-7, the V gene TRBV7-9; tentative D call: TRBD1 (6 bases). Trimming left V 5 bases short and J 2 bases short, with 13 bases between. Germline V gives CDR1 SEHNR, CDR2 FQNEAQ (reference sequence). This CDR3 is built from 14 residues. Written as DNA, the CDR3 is TGTGCCAGCAGCCACGGGACACGCACCTACGAGCAGTACTTC. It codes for CASSHGTRTYEQYF.

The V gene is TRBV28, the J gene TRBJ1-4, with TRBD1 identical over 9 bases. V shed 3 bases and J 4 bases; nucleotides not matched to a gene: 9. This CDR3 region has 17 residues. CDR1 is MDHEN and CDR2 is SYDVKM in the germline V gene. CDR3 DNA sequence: TGTGCCAGCAGTTTTCTCGACAGGGGGGCCGTTAATGAAAAACTGTTTTTT. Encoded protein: CASSFLDRGAVNEKLFF. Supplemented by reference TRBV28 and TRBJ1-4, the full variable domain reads DVKVTQSSRYLVKRTGEKVFLECVQDMDHENMFWYRQDPGLGLRLIYFSYDVKMKEKGDIPEGYSVSREKKERFSLILESASTNQTSMYLCASSFLDRGAVNEKLFFGSGTQLSVL.

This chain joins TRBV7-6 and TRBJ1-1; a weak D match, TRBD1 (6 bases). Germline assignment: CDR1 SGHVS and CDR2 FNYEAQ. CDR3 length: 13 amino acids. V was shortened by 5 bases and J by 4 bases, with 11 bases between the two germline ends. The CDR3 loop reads CASSTSGATEAFF. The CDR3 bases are TGTGCCAGCAGCACCTCGGGGGCCACTGAAGCTTTCTTT.

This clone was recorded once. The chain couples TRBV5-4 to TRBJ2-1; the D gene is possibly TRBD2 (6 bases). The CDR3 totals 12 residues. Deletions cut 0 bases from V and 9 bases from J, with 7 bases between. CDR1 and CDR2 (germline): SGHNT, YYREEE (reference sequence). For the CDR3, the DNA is TGTGCCAGCAGCTTGGTCGGGGGTGAGCAGTTCTTC. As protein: CASSLVGGEQFF.

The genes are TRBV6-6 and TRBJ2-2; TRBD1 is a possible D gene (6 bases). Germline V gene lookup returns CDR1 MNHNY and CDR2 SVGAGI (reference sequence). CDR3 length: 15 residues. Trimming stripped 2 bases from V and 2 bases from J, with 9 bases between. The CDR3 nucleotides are TGTGCCAGCAGTTACGGCAGGGGTAACACCGGGGAGCTGTTTTTT. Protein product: CASSYGRGNTGELFF.

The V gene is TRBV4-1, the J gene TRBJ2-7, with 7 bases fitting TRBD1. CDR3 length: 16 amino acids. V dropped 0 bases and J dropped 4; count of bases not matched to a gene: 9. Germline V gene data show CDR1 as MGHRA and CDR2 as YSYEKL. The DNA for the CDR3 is TGCGCCAGCAGCCAAGATCAACAGGGGAAGCATTACGAGCAGTACTTC. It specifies CASSQDQQGKHYEQYF.

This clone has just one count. The CDR3 nucleotides read TGCGCCAGCAGCCTGGCTAGCGGGAGGGCTGGTGAGCAGTTCTTC. This encodes CASSLASGRAGEQFF. The rearrangement links TRBV5-1 to TRBJ2-1; 12 positions agree with TRBD2. V shed 4 bases, J shed 9 bases, and the junction held 8 bases outside the gene matches. The V gene's germline CDR1 is SGHRS and CDR2 YFSETQ. CDR3 size: 15 residues. Complete variable domain (other parts from reference TRBV5-1 and TRBJ2-1): KAGVTQTPRYLIKTRGQQVTLSCSPISGHRSVSWYQQTPGQGLQFLFEYFSETQRNKGNFPGRFSGRQFSNSRSEMNVSTLELGDSALYLCASSLASGRAGEQFFGPGTRLTVL.

The CDR3 sequence is CASSSTADRGQPQHF. The CDR3 region has the DNA TGTGCCAGCAGCTCCACCGCGGACAGGGGACAGCCCCAGCATTTT. J is TRBJ1-5 and V is TRBV7-9; the match to TRBD1 covers 9 bases. Germline CDR1 reads SEHNR; CDR2 reads FQNEAQ (reference sequence). CDR3 length equals 15 residues. The junction had 8 bases not matched to a gene; V was cut back by 4 bases and J by 7 bases.

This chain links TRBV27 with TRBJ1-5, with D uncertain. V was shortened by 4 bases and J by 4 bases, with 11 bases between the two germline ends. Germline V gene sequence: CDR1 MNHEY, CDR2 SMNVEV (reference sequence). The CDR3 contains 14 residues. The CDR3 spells CASSSIAPNQPQHF. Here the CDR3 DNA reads TGTGCCAGCAGTTCGATAGCCCCAAATCAGCCCCAGCATTTT.

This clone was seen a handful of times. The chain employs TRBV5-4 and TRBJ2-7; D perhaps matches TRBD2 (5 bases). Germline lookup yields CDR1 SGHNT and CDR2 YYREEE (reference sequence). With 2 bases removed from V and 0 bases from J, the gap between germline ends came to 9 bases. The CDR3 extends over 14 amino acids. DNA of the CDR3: TGTGCCAGCAGCTTCGGGGTTAGCTCCTACGAGCAGTACTTC. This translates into CASSFGVSSYEQYF. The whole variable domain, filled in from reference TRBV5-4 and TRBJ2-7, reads ETGVTQSPTHLIKTRGQQVTLRCSSQSGHNTVSWYQQALGQGPQFIFQYYREEENGRGNFPPRFSGLQFPNYSSELNVNALELDDSALYLCASSFGVSSYEQYFGPGTRLTVT.

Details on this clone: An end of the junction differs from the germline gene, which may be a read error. CDR3 in DNA: TGTGCCAGCAGCGCGGGGACAGGCGACCCCTCTCTCTTC. Protein product: CASSAGTGDPSLF. The chain employs TRBV5-6 and TRBJ2-7; 8 nucleotides agree with TRBD1. The germline gives CDR1 SGHDT, CDR2 YYEEEE. The CDR3 is made up of 13 amino acids.

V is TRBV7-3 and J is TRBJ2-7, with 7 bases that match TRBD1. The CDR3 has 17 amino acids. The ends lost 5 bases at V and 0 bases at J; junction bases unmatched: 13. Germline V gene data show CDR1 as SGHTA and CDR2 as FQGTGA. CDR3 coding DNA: TGTGCCAGCAGCCCACACACCGGGACAGCAAGCTCCTACGAGCAGTACTTC. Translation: CASSPHTGTASSYEQYF.

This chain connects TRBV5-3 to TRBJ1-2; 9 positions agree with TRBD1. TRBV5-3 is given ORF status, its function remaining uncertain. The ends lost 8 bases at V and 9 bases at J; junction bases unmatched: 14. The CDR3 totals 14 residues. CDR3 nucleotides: TGTGCCAGCAGTTTAATTACAGGGGGCGCGAGCTACACCTTC. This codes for CASSLITGGASYTF.

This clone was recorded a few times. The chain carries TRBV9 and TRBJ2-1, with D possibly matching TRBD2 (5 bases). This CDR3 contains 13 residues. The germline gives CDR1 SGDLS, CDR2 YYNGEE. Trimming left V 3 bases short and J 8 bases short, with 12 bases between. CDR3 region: CASSAAGTDEQFF. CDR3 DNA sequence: TGTGCCAGCAGCGCCGCGGGCACGGATGAGCAGTTCTTC.

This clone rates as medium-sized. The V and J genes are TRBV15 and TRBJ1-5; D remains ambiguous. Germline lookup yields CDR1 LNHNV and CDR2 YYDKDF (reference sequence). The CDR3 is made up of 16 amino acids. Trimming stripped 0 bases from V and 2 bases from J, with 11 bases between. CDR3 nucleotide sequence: TGTGCCACCAGCAGAGATACGGGCATAGGCAATCAGCCCCAGCATTTT. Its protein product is CATSRDTGIGNQPQHF.